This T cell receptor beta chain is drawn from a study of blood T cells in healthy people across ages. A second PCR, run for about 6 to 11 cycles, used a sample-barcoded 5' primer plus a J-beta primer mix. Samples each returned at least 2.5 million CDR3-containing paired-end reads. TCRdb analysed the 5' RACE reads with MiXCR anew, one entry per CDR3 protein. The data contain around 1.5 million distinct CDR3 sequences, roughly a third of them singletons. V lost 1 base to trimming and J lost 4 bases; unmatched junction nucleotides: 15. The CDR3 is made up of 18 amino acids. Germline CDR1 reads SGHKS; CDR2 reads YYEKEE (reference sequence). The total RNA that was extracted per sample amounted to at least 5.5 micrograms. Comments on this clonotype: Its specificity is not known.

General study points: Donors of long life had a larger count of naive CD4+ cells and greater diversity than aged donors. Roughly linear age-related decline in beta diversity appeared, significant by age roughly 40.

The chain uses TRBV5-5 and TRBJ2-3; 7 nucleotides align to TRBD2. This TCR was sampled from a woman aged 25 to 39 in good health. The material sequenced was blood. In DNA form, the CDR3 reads TGTGCCAGCAGCTTGCTCCCCCAAGGCGGGAGTACCCCAGATACGCAGTATTTT. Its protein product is CASSLLPQGGSTPDTQYF.